The text below deals with one T cell receptor (beta chain). What it binds is not known. Template material for amplifying TCR beta CDR3 regions consisted of RNA transcripts. The HTBI set primed first-round TCR CDR3 RT-PCR. Via MiXCR, TCRdb re-called the multiplex PCR reads, giving one row per CDR3 protein. Altogether a few hundred thousand distinct CDR3 sequences are present, approximately 16% being singletons, with the ten largest covering 2.5% to 4%. The data belong to a study of T cells in Graves' hyperthyroidism and ophthalmopathy. Study at large: Specimen type is peripheral blood, collected at initial diagnosis prior to any treatment. Notes on the study in general: Among thyroid clonotypes expanded above 0.001, most also appeared in blood.

Each ophthalmopathy patient scored at least 3 on the Clinical Activity Score and at least 4 on NOSPECS grade, with duration under 3 months. Clinicians diagnosed patients from clinical symptoms, serum thyroxine and TRAb, thyroid ultrasound and orbital computed tomography. Trimming removed 7 bases from V and 2 bases from J, with 18 bases in between. The V gene's germline CDR1 is LNHDA and CDR2 SQIVND (reference sequence). The CDR3 extends over 15 amino acids. The V gene is TRBV19, the J gene TRBJ2-7, with D perhaps TRBD1 or TRBD2 (5 bases each). The sequence was obtained from a woman aged 35 to 49 with Graves' ophthalmopathy. Sequenced material: blood. The CDR3 DNA sequence: TGTGCCAGTACCCGAGGGGCAGGGTTACCCTACGAGCAGTACTTC. Protein product: CASTRGAGLPYEQYF.